This T cell receptor (beta chain) comes out of a study of OX40 agonist ivuxolimab in advanced cancers. Turning to the overall study: Ivuxolimab was a fully human IgG2 agonistic monoclonal antibody targeting the costimulatory receptor OX40 (CD134). Among the approximately 50 dose-escalation patients, some 20 had hepatocellular carcinoma, approximately 15 melanoma, 9 renal cell carcinoma and 9 head and neck cancer. The monotherapy dose-escalation portion (N = 52 patients) of the phase I ivuxolimab trial is reported in the paper. Intravenous ivuxolimab was administered to patients every 2 weeks at six dose levels: 0.01, 0.1, 0.3, 1.5, 3 and 10 mg/kg. Three dose-escalation patients achieved partial responses, one with hepatocellular carcinoma and two with cutaneous melanoma. Patients were allowed to have had prior anti-PD-1, anti-PD-L1 or anti-CTLA-4 therapy, and approximately 40% of the dose-escalation patients had been treated with checkpoint inhibitors. A male proportion of 75% to 85% and a mean age of about 60 years, ranging from roughly 23 to 80, were recorded for the dose-escalation cohort. Peripheral TCRbeta sequencing aimed to test whether ivuxolimab altered TCR sequence diversity and caused clonal T-cell expansion.

Beyond this particular receptor, the publication reports: In the 0.1-3.0 mg/kg groups, partial responders were among the patients with the lowest normalized peripheral clonal expansion, particularly in CD8+ T cells. After ivuxolimab, CD8+ T cells had more expanded clones than CD4+ T cells on average. Clonal expansion of both CD4+ and CD8+ blood T cells was observed from baseline to week 6 at doses 0.1 to 3.0 mg/kg. Low levels of normalized T-cell clonal expansion were also seen in some patients who did not respond. The antigen specificity of the peripheral T cells that underwent clonal expansion was not determined.

The trial excluded patients who had a history of autoimmune disease or who were on systemic immunosuppression. Peripheral blood for TCR sequencing was collected from all dose cohorts at baseline, on cycle 4 day 1, and on cycle 7 day 1. The samples were drawn from a first-in-human, open-label, multicenter phase I dose-escalation trial of ivuxolimab. Adults with locally advanced or metastatic head and neck squamous cell, hepatocellular, melanoma or renal cell carcinoma were enrolled in the trial. Before TCR sequencing, CD4+ T cells and CD8+ T cells were sorted from peripheral blood as separate populations. To sequence the TCRbeta CDR3 region, genomic DNA was isolated from the sorted cells. The immunoSEQ Assay was used for sequencing of TCRbeta CDR3 regions. TCRdb limited this immuneACCESS table to in-frame rearrangements with V and J called. A share of clones is missing; checked studies link under half to unresolved V genes, and the rest is unexplained. Recorded for this sample are more than 70,000 clones; around 93% of them occurred a single time. Roughly 13% of the sample is taken by the ten largest.

Per the germline V gene, MDHEN is the CDR1 and SYDVKM is the CDR2. V gives up 7 bases and J gives up 6 bases, and the segment between their germline ends measures 19 bases. CDR3 length: 15 amino acids, cysteine to phenylalanine. Only the CDR3 region is kept as DNA, spanning 45 bases read in frame from base 1. As to this clone: Its binding antigen is unknown. No base-level quality is on record; no much larger clone is a single base apart. This specimen includes other DNA sequences encoding the same CDR3.

The TCR comes from an adult with an advanced solid tumor such as melanoma, head and neck, liver or kidney cancer. This material consisted of CD4+ or CD8+ T cells sorted from blood, taken in a trial of the OX40 agonist ivuxolimab. Recombination linked TRBV28 to TRBJ1-5; the best D guess is TRBD1, with 6 bases matching. The CDR3: CASTPTLGAGQPQHF. The DNA sequence is TGTGCCAGCACCCCTACGTTGGGGGCGGGTCAGCCCCAGCATTTT.